Sequencing of this TCR beta chain was carried out in a study of lymphopenia after photon versus proton radiotherapy. Study-wide points: Oligoclonal CD8+ Temra expansion after nadir drove photon patients' diversity drop. Photon-treated patients lost naive T cells and TCR diversity; proton-treated stayed stable.

The CDR3 is made up of 13 amino acids. Note on this clone: Its cognate antigen is unknown.

TCRdb's copy holds only in-frame clones and misses some; the assay was immunoSEQ multiplex PCR. The data contain roughly 15,000 clones, around 84% of them singletons. The TCR originated in a man in his 70s with pancreatic cancer. The material sequenced was peripheral blood, taken from a patient treated with proton-based radiotherapy. The chain couples TRBV21-1 to TRBJ2-1. TRBV21-1 is a recognized pseudogene. In DNA form, the CDR3 reads TGTGCCAGCAGCAAAATAGGACACAATGAGCAGTTCTTC. This gives the protein CASSKIGHNEQFF.